The 3 T cell receptor beta chains in this list originate from one sample, sequenced in a study of identical twins. TCRdb analysed the 5' RACE reads with MiXCR anew, one entry per CDR3 protein. The sample yields approximately 190,000 distinct CDR3 sequences, roughly 15% seen once. These data were also filed under a second study, of T cells expressing NK-cell markers.

The sequencing sample was made of CD8+ T cells sorted from blood. These TCRs come from a woman aged 18 to 35 in good health.

This clonotype showed up just a few times. The J gene is TRBJ2-3, the V gene TRBV19; D uncertain. CDR1 and CDR2 from the germline V gene are LNHDA and SQIVND (reference sequence). The CDR3 runs 14 residues. Trimming took 3 bases from V and 1 from J, leaving 8 bases between them. The CDR3 is CASSIGYGTDTQYF. CDR3 bases: TGTGCCAGTAGTATTGGGTACGGCACAGATACGCAGTATTTT.

This clonotype turned up a few times. The rearrangement uses TRBV20-1 and TRBJ2-6; D call uncertain. CDR1 is DFQATT and CDR2 is SNEGSKA in the germline V gene (reference sequence). The CDR3 is 15 residues long. Trimming took off 0 bases at V and 1 base at J, with 7 bases between the two ends. CDR3 residues: CSARDGISGANVLTF. CDR3 coding DNA: TGCAGTGCTAGAGATGGGATTTCTGGGGCCAACGTCCTGACTTTC.

This clonotype was seen only a few times. V is TRBV3-1 and J is TRBJ2-7; a weak D match, TRBD2 (5 bases). V lost 1 base and J 3 bases, leaving 13 bases between the germline ends. Germline CDR1 reads LGHDT; CDR2 reads YNNKEL (reference sequence). The CDR3 is made up of 15 amino acids. CDR3 amino acids: CASSQGRGPGYEQYF. As DNA, the CDR3 is TGTGCCAGCAGCCAAGGGCGCGGGCCGGGCTACGAGCAGTACTTC.